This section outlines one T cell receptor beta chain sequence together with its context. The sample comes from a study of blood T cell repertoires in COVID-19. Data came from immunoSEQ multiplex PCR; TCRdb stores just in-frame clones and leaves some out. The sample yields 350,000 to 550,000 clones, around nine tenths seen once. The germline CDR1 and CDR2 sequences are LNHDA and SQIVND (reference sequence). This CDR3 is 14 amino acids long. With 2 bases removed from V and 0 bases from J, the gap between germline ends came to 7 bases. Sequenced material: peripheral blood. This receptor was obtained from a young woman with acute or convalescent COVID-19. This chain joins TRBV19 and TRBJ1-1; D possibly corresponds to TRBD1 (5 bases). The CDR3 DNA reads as TGTGCCAGTAGTATACGACAGATGAACACTGAAGCTTTCTTT. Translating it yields CASSIRQMNTEAFF.